This T cell receptor beta chain is from a study of OX40 agonist ivuxolimab in advanced cancers. TCRdb's table, derived via immunoSEQ multiplex PCR, lists solely in-frame clones and lacks some. The table shows 70,000 to 100,000 clones, with around 84% occurring only once. The J segment lost 3 bases and the V segment lost 7 bases, leaving 7 bases of the junction unmatched. CDR1 is LNHDA, CDR2 SQIVND, per germline (reference sequence). The CDR3 extends over 14 amino acids. This clone appeared once. Its antigen is not known. Study outcomes and limitations: Averaging showed that CD8+ T cells had more expanded clones than CD4+ did. Doses of 0.1 to 3.0 mg/kg were accompanied by clonal expansion of CD4+ and CD8+ blood T cells by week 6.

Sequencing was performed on CD4+ or CD8+ T cells sorted from blood, taken in a trial of the OX40 agonist ivuxolimab. The receptor was isolated from an adult with an advanced solid tumor such as melanoma, head and neck, liver or kidney cancer. The chain employs TRBV19 and TRBJ2-7; the match to TRBD1 covers 9 bases. In nucleotides, the CDR3 is TGTGCCAGTACCCCGGGACAGGGAGGCTACGAGCAGTACTTC. It yields the protein CASTPGQGGYEQYF.